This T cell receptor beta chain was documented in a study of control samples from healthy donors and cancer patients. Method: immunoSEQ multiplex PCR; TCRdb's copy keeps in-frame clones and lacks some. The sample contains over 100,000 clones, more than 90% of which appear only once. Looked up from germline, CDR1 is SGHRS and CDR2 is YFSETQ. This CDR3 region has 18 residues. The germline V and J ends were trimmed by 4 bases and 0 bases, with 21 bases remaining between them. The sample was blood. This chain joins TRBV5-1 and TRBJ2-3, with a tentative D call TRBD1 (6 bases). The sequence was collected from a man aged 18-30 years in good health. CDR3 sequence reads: CASSLGATASPSTDTQYF. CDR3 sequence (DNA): TGCGCCAGCAGCCTGGGGGCGACAGCTTCTCCTAGCACAGATACGCAGTATTTT. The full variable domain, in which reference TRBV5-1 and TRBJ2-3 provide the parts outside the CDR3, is KAGVTQTPRYLIKTRGQQVTLSCSPISGHRSVSWYQQTPGQGLQFLFEYFSETQRNKGNFPGRFSGRQFSNSRSEMNVSTLELGDSALYLCASSLGATASPSTDTQYFGPGTRLTVL.